This is a list of T cell receptor beta chains from one sample in a study of human T cells and chemical hapten exposure. TCRdb reprocessed the RACE reads with MiXCR, giving one entry per CDR3 protein. The table records just under 65,000 distinct CDR3 sequences, approximately 11% of them present only once. The sample here was whole blood, taken in connection with sensitization to the hapten diphenylcyclopropenone (DPC). Receptor source: a woman in her twenties or thirties with alopecia areata. Some clones in this sample may be carry-over from other donors' samples. Both conserved end residues are part of each CDR3. D genes are given only for firm matches. Rows give clone size only sometimes, using once, few, many, or a class for an expanded clone.

v_call,clone_size,d_call,j_call,cdr3_aa,cdr3_nt
TRBV18,-,-,TRBJ2-3,CASSPSSTVGGGTDTQYF,TGTGCCAGCTCACCCTCAAGCACCGTCGGGGGTGGGACAGATACGCAGTATTTT
TRBV12-3/TRBV12-4,few,-,TRBJ1-5,CASSAQDGSNQPQHF,TGTGCCAGCAGTGCGCAGGACGGAAGCAATCAGCCCCAGCATTTT
TRBV4-3,many,TRBD2,TRBJ2-7,CASSLRLAASYEQYF,TGCGCCAGCAGCCTCAGACTAGCGGCCTCCTACGAGCAGTACTTC
TRBV7-9,-,-,TRBJ1-6,CASTFGPLDSPLHF,TGTGCCAGCACCTTCGGCCCTCTGGATTCACCCCTCCACTTT
TRBV27,-,TRBD2,TRBJ2-3,CASSLSGTRATDTQYF,TGTGCCAGCAGTTTATCCGGGACTAGAGCTACAGATACGCAGTATTTT
TRBV28,few,-,TRBJ1-6,CASSLSGTNNSPLHF,TGTGCCAGCAGTTTGTCCGGGACAAATAATTCACCCCTCCACTTT
TRBV20-1,-,TRBD2,TRBJ2-2,CSARGGGTGNTGELFF,TGCAGTGCTAGAGGCGGGGGAACAGGGAACACCGGGGAGCTGTTTTTT
TRBV6-5,-,TRBD1,TRBJ1-3,CASIPDRTSGNTIYF,TGTGCCAGCATCCCGGACAGGACCTCTGGAAACACCATATATTTT
TRBV6-1,-,-,TRBJ2-5,CASSEVVGETQYF,TGTGCCAGCAGTGAAGTTGTGGGGGAGACCCAGTACTTC
TRBV6-6,once,-,TRBJ2-5,CTSSTRAQETQYF,TGTACCAGCAGCACAAGGGCACAAGAGACCCAGTACTTC
TRBV12-3/TRBV12-4,few,-,TRBJ2-7,CASSLQAGNNYEQYF,TGTGCCAGCAGTTTACAGGCAGGGAACAACTACGAGCAGTACTTC
TRBV29-1,few,TRBD1,TRBJ2-2,CSVLRTGGTRVAGTGELFF,TGCAGCGTTCTCCGGACAGGGGGGACGCGGGTTGCGGGCACCGGGGAGCTGTTTTTT
TRBV7-2,-,-,TRBJ2-1,CACSLDLPYEQFF,TGTGCCTGCAGCTTAGATCTCCCCTATGAGCAGTTCTTC
TRBV28,few,TRBD2,TRBJ2-7,CASIPGGSSYEQYF,TGTGCCAGCATCCCCGGGGGGAGCTCCTACGAGCAGTACTTC
TRBV29-1,few,-,TRBJ1-1,CSVEREWGSEAFF,TGCAGCGTTGAACGGGAGTGGGGGTCTGAAGCTTTCTTT
TRBV4-2,many,TRBD1,TRBJ2-2,CASSQGVGDRRNTGELFF,TGTGCCAGCAGCCAAGGAGTTGGGGACAGGAGGAACACCGGGGAGCTGTTTTTT
TRBV3-1,-,-,TRBJ2-7,CASSQVNYEQYF,TGTGCCAGCAGCCAAGTCAACTACGAGCAGTACTTC
TRBV2,few,TRBD2,TRBJ2-1,CASSSRTSGGDNEQFF,TGTGCCAGCAGTTCAAGGACTAGCGGGGGGGACAATGAGCAGTTCTTC
TRBV29-1,many,-,TRBJ2-3,CSVPQDRTDTQYF,TGCAGCGTTCCCCAGGACCGCACAGATACGCAGTATTTT
TRBV10-2,many,-,TRBJ1-5,CASHAGVGQPQHF,TGCGCCAGCCACGCAGGGGTGGGTCAGCCCCAGCATTTT
TRBV15,-,TRBD1,TRBJ1-2,CATSREQGMNYGYTF,TGTGCCACCAGCAGAGAACAGGGGATGAACTATGGCTACACCTTC
TRBV5-1,many,-,TRBJ2-5,CASSFVGETQYF,TGCGCCAGCAGCTTCGTGGGCGAGACCCAGTACTTC
TRBV20-1,many,-,TRBJ2-5,CSAAGQQETQYF,TGCAGTGCTGCGGGACAGCAAGAGACCCAGTACTTC
TRBV7-2,many,-,TRBJ1-5,CASSLDRNQPQHF,TGTGCCAGCAGCTTAGACAGGAATCAGCCCCAGCATTTT
TRBV3-1,many,TRBD1,TRBJ2-5,CASSWDRGSGTQYF,TGTGCCAGCAGCTGGGACAGGGGTAGCGGGACCCAGTACTTC
TRBV9,-,-,TRBJ1-1,CASSVIRNTEAFF,TGTGCCAGCAGCGTCATACGTAACACTGAAGCTTTCTTT
TRBV7-3,many,-,TRBJ2-2,CASSFFGSRYTGELFF,TGTGCCAGCAGCTTCTTCGGGAGTCGGTACACCGGGGAGCTGTTTTTT
TRBV7-8,few,-,TRBJ2-5,CASSPYGSLMTKYF,TGTGCCAGCAGCCCTTACGGGAGCCTGATGACGAAGTACTTC
TRBV30,-,TRBD1,TRBJ2-6,CAWSVTGELFSGANVLTF,TGTGCCTGGAGTGTAACAGGGGAACTTTTCTCTGGGGCCAACGTCCTGACTTTC